One and the same sample provided the 5 T cell receptor beta chains below, sequenced in a study of blood T cell repertoires in COVID-19 (dated by TCRdb to about 2020). The library was built by means of the immunoSEQ multiplex PCR assay. The table was pulled from immuneACCESS by TCRdb, which kept in-frame rearrangements only. Such tables lose some clones; where checked, under half of the loss comes from unresolved V genes, and the rest has no known cause. This sample comprises about 200,000 clones, roughly 79% of them detected only once. The ten most abundant clones make up approximately 16% of the sample. Sequencing was performed on PBMCs or T cells enriched from blood (not recorded which). The source is a middle-aged man who had recovered from COVID-19.

The rearrangement uses TRBV6-6 and TRBJ1-1; D is ambiguous. In germline, CDR1 is MNHNY, CDR2 SVGAGI (reference sequence). The V and J ends lost 8 bases and 0 bases respectively, with 4 bases between them. The CDR3 is 11 amino acids. CDR3 DNA sequence: TGTGCCAGCCAGATGAACACTGAAGCTTTCTTT. Translating it yields CASQMNTEAFF.

The chain couples TRBV7-9 to TRBJ1-1; 9 bases agree with TRBD1. The CDR3 is made up of 13 amino acids. J was trimmed by 11 bases and V by 5 bases; bases with no gene match: 9. The V gene's germline CDR1 is SEHNR and CDR2 FQNEAQ (reference sequence). The CDR3 loop is CASSLGQGNSAFF. In DNA form, the CDR3 reads TGTGCCAGCAGCCTGGGACAGGGAAACTCTGCTTTCTTT.

The V gene is TRBV7-2, the J gene TRBJ2-2; TRBD2 is a possible D gene (7 bases). Germline V CDR1 and CDR2: SGHTA, FQGNSA. This CDR3 comprises 16 residues. V was pared by 5 bases and J by 5 bases, with 18 bases between. The CDR3 coding sequence is TGTGCCAGCAGCCCCTTAGGGGGGGCGGGTACCGGGGAGCTGTTTTTT. Protein sequence: CASSPLGGAGTGELFF.

J is TRBJ2-7 and V is TRBV7-9; possibly TRBD2 for D (6 bases). Trimming took off 4 bases at V and 5 bases at J, with 18 bases between the two ends. There are 15 residues in the CDR3. The V gene's germline CDR1 is SEHNR and CDR2 FQNEAQ (reference sequence). As DNA, the CDR3 is TGTGCCAGCAGCTCCAGTCTCGGGAGAAGGAACGAGCAGTACTTC. This codes for CASSSSLGRRNEQYF.

The genes are TRBV28 and TRBJ1-5; no clear D gene. With 3 bases removed from V and 4 bases from J, the gap between germline ends came to 13 bases. Germline V CDR1 and CDR2: MDHEN, SYDVKM. The CDR3 has 15 amino acids. The CDR3 region is CASSFTNAFNQPQHF. CDR3 nucleotide sequence: TGTGCCAGCAGTTTTACTAACGCATTTAATCAGCCCCAGCATTTT.